This T cell receptor beta chain was captured in a study of graft-versus-host responses after intestinal transplantation. Study findings and constraints: Detection of GvH clones occurred in recipient marrow, and some had their first appearance in ileum or blood.

Notes on this clone: Its antigen is not identified.

Sequencing was performed with immunoSEQ multiplex PCR; in TCRdb, only in-frame clones are kept and a portion is missing. This table has more than 90,000 clones, approximately 92% appearing once. The clonotype originates from a human donor who received an intestinal transplant. The sequencing here drew on unstimulated CD8+ T cells sorted from spleen or lymph node cells, taken before intestinal transplant.

CDR3 sequence reads: CASSIWGSSNYGYTF. The CDR3 DNA reads as TGTGCCAGTAGTATATGGGGCAGCTCTAACTATGGCTACACCTTC. The V call is TRBV19, the J call TRBJ1-2, with a tentative D call TRBD1 (5 bases). V was cut by 2 bases and J by 0 bases, with 10 bases left in between. CDR3 length: 15 residues. The germline gives CDR1 LNHDA, CDR2 SQIVND (reference sequence).